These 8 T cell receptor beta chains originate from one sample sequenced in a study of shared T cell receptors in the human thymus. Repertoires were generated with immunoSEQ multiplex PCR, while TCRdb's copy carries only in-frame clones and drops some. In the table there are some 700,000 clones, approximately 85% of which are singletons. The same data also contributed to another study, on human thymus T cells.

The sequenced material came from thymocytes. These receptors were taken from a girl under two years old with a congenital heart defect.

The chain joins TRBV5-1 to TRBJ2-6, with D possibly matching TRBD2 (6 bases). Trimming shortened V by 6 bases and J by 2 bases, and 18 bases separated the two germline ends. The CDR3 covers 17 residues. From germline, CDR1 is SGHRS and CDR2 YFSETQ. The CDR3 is CASTLPGVGAGANVLTF. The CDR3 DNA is TGCGCCAGCACCCTCCCGGGGGTTGGAGCTGGGGCCAACGTCCTGACTTTC.

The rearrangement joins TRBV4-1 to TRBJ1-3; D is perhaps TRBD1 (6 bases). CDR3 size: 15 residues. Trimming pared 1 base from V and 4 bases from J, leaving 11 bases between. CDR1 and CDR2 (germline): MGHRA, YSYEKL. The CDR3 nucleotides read TGCGCCAGCAGCCAAGCCGACAGGTGGGGAAACACCATATATTTT. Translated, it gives CASSQADRWGNTIYF.

CDR3 sequence: CASRVSVDLNYGYTF. The CDR3 DNA follows: TGTGCCAGTAGGGTCTCCGTGGACTTGAACTATGGCTACACCTTC. The V gene is TRBV19, the J gene TRBJ1-2; D uncertain. The V and J ends lost 6 bases and 2 bases respectively, with 16 bases between them. The CDR3 runs 15 residues. Germline assignment: CDR1 LNHDA and CDR2 SQIVND (reference sequence).

As DNA, the CDR3 is TGTGCCAGCAGCGCAACCCTCAGAACAGGGGGCATCTATGGCTACACCTTC. It encodes CASSATLRTGGIYGYTF. This chain connects TRBV7-8 to TRBJ1-2, with 9 bases fitting TRBD1. The trim removed 5 bases at V and 4 bases at J, leaving 14 bases unmatched. The CDR3 consists of 17 residues. From germline, CDR1 is SGHVS and CDR2 FQNEAQ.

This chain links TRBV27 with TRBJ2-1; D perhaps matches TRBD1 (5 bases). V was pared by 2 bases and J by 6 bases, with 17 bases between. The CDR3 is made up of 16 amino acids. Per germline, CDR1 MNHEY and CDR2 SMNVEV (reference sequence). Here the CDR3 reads CASSLDPGLVSNEQFF. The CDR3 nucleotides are TGTGCCAGCAGTTTAGACCCAGGGTTAGTATCCAATGAGCAGTTCTTC.

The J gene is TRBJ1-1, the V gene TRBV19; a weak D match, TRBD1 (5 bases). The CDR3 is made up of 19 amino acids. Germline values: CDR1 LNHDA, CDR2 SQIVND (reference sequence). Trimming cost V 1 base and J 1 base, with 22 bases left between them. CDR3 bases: TGTGCCAGTAGTATAGTCCACGGGGGTCCCACCAAGCGGAACACTGAAGCTTTCTTT. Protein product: CASSIVHGGPTKRNTEAFF.

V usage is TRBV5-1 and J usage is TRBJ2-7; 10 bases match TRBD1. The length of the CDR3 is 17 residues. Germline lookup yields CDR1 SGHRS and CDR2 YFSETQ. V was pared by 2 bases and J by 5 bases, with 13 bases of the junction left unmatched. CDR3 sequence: CASSFSPSTGGKHEQYF. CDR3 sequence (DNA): TGCGCCAGCAGCTTTAGTCCCTCGACAGGGGGCAAGCACGAGCAGTACTTC.

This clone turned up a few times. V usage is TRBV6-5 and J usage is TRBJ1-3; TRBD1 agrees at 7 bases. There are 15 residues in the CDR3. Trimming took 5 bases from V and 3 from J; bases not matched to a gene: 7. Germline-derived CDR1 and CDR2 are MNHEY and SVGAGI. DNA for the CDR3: TGTGCCAGCAGTCCAAACGACAGGGTTGGAAACACCATATATTTT. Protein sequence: CASSPNDRVGNTIYF.